This TCR beta chain emerged from a study of molecular identifiers for immune sequencing clone quantification. Study context: Replicate runs used RNA from about 20,000 or 100,000 naive CD8 cells, which was split five ways into aliquots, and four of those aliquots were then sequenced.

About this clonotype: The antigen is undetermined.

Study results and limitations: Clone sizes that are highly expanded could be underestimated when identical TCR molecules share a barcode.

One entry per CDR3 protein results from TCRdb running MiXCR on the PCR reads. The sample records about 330,000 distinct CDR3 sequences, roughly 24% being singletons. V lost 4 bases, J lost 0 bases, and 8 bases lay in between. The CDR3 length is 15 residues. Germline V gene data show CDR1 as SGHRS and CDR2 as YFSETQ. This sequence joins TRBV5-1 and TRBJ1-6; D is unclear. Sequenced: naive CD8+ T cells from blood, with Jurkat cell RNA spiked in. Subset described: FACS-sorted CD8+CD4-CCR7+CD45RA+ naive T cells. The source is a human donor in good health. Some libraries in this study had Jurkat cell RNA spiked in. This CDR3 is CASSPDLSYNSPLHF. CDR3 sequence (DNA): TGCGCCAGCAGCCCTGACCTCTCCTATAATTCACCCCTCCACTTT.